This T cell receptor (beta chain) was identified in a study of regulatory T cells in long-lasting Graves disease (TCRdb year 2021). A note on the overall study: In the newly diagnosed Graves' disease group, patients had been taking antithyroid drugs for less than 3 months. Patients with persistent Graves' disease were compared with patients with newly diagnosed Graves' disease using TCR sequencing and RNA sequencing of peripheral blood. The study was conducted in China and was registered as a clinical trial. TCR sequencing covered about 13 persistent and 20 newly diagnosed Graves' disease patients, 33 samples in total. The paper's findings and limits, for the study overall: Peripheral blood alone was examined, since thyroid tissue, which constituted the primary lesion, could not be accessed. Only the TCR beta chain was sequenced and analyzed. The small sample size was acknowledged by the authors as a limitation that may reduce accuracy. Persistent patients shared more public clonotypes among themselves (around 3,000) than newly diagnosed patients did (approximately 900). Persistent disease showed preferential use of TRBV28, TRBJ1-2 and TRBJ2-5, whereas newly diagnosed disease favored TRBV20-1 and TRBJ2-1. Compared with newly diagnosed patients, patients with persistent Graves' disease had lower TCR Shannon entropy and fewer highly expanded clones, which suggests clonal expansion.

Interpreted using the paper, the time point label stands for: newly diagnosed GD, antithyroid drugs for less than 3 months. For both TCR sequencing and RNA sequencing, RNA was extracted from PBMCs in TRIzol. The diagnosis of Graves' disease was made according to American Thyroid Association guidelines. Recruitment of patients was carried out at an endocrinology department in Xi'an, China. Each patient gave 7.5 to 10 milliliters of peripheral blood, collected in an EDTA anticoagulant tube. Ficoll Paque Plus density gradient separation was used to isolate PBMCs, and no further T cell sorting was performed. An Agilent 2100 Bioanalyzer and agarose gel were used to check RNA quality, and a NanoDrop 2000 was used to measure RNA concentration. This clonotype was observed a few times. There is no known antigen for this receptor. Per-nucleotide qualities are absent, and no much larger clonotype sits a single base away.

V and J are trimmed by 7 bases and 5 bases, and the gene matches miss 11 bases of the junction. The cysteine opens and the phenylalanine closes a CDR3 of 14 amino acids. Only the CDR3 DNA stays, 42 bases, in frame from base 1. Sequences SGHRS (CDR1) and YFSETQ (CDR2) are obtained from the germline V gene. Library preparation employed multiplex PCR. The sample was run on an Illumina HiSeq 4000. To build TCR beta libraries, CDR3 regions were amplified by Arm-PCR using iRepertoire HTBI primers. Gel purification was performed on PCR products prior to sequencing. On the study's bioinformatics: Gene usage analysis of CDR3 amino acid clonotypes used the approximately 62 TRBV and more than 13 TRBJ segments found across samples. COPE and FqMerger were used to merge the filtered high-quality paired reads into contigs. BLAST was used to align contigs to IMGT TRBV, TRBD and TRBJ reference genes, and CDR3 was defined according to IMGT. Any clonotype with a frequency above 0.1% was counted as a highly expanded clone. Shannon entropy served as the measure of repertoire diversity, while the Gini coefficient captured V-J evenness. A clonotype found in more than one individual was treated as public. TCRdb trimmed the raw reads at Q25, called clones with MiXCR and kept productive beta chains. Each entry merges the rows of one CDR3 protein and shows their most common DNA and genes. TCRdb's processing, not the authors', yielded these V and J calls. This sample comprises more than 450,000 distinct CDR3 sequences, under 20% of them detected only once. The ten most abundant clones make up 9% to 15% of the sample.

The data also belong to a second study, concerning T cells in Graves' hyperthyroidism and ophthalmopathy. The other study reports the following: Stable Graves' hyperthyroidism was defined as the absence of progression to ophthalmopathy over 18 months of follow-up. The hyperthyroidism patients were between 18 and 65 years old and newly diagnosed, with a disease duration of less than 2 months. Patients with uncontrolled infections, other autoimmune diseases, pregnancy or lactation were excluded. Clinical symptoms, serum thyroxine and TRAb, thyroid ultrasound, and orbital computed tomography formed the basis for the diagnoses. For the first round of RT-PCR on the TCR CDR3, the HTBI primer set was used together with the Qiagen OneStep RT-PCR kit. Blood samples also contained most of the expanded thyroid clonotypes (frequency above 0.001), which suggests that blood repertoires may reflect thyroid immune responses. A model built on a 13 V-J signature distinguished ophthalmopathy from stable hyperthyroidism, reaching roughly 88% sensitivity and about 81% specificity in cross-validation and 80%/75% in testing. In validation, the model predicted progression to ophthalmopathy a median of 6.5 months before onset, with roughly 70% sensitivity and 72.22% specificity. To identify distinguishing TCR V-J signatures, a discovery cohort of 90 to 100 patients was used, comprising 43 with Graves' ophthalmopathy and around 60 with stable Graves' hyperthyroidism. Prospective prediction of ophthalmopathy was tested in an independent validation cohort consisting of 18 to 20 hyperthyroidism patients and around 17 patients who later progressed to ophthalmopathy. The roughly 90 discovery patients were divided at random into training and test sets in a 7:3 ratio. Thyroid tissue and blood T-cell repertoires from over 5 Graves' hyperthyroidism patients were also compared in the study. After sampling, hyperthyroidism patients received methimazole starting at 30 mg daily, and ophthalmopathy patients received high-dose intravenous methylprednisolone. The libraries were constructed in a second round of multiplex PCR and then size-selected and purified. Libraries were sequenced paired-end with 100 bp reads on an Illumina HiSeq2000. SOAPnuke was used to process the raw data, throwing out any read that contained adapters or uncalled bases, had a mean Phred below 15, or lacked an exact constant-primer or identifier match. High-quality paired reads were merged using COPE v1.2.5, and each unique nucleotide sequence was defined as a clonotype. MiTCR v1.1 was used to align the clonotypes against IMGT TRBV, TRBD and TRBJ reference segments. The analysis included only V-J combinations with a frequency above 0.0001, which together covered around 99% of the repertoires. A TCS score was defined as the ratio of F50 (clonal expansion) to E x V (chaos), with BLOSUM62-based TCRdist applied between CDR3 peptides within each V-J. Welch's t-statistics and random forest reduced 500 to 550 V-J features to about 13, which were used in a naive Bayes classifier (R e1071). Sample size was not statistically predetermined, and blinding of investigators to group allocation was not performed. The paper describes TCR Vbeta CDR3 sequencing of about 140 peripheral blood samples, made up of 43 ophthalmopathy patients, approximately 76 hyperthyroidism patients and 17 progressor patients.

Sequences were derived from peripheral blood mononuclear cells (PBMCs), sampled at new diagnosis, from a patient treated with antithyroid drugs. The sequence was collected from a man aged 40-49 years with Graves disease. Donor details come from another sample of the same person, matched by shared clones. The sequence is built from TRBV5-1 and TRBJ2-5; TRBD2 aligns with 7 central bases. The DNA sequence is given as TGCGCCAGCGCAAGGTCACTAGCGACTGAGACCCAGTACTTC. It codes for CASARSLATETQYF.